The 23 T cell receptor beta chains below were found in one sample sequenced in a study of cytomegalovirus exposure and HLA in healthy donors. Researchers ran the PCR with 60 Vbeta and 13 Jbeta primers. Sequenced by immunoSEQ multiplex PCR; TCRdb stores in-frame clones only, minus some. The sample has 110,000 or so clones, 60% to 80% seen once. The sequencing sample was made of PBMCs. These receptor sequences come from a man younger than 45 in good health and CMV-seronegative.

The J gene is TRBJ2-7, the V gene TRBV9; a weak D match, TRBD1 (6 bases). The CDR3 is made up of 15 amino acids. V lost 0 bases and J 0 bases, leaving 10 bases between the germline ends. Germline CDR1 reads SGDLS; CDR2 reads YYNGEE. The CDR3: CASSVGVDSSYEQYF. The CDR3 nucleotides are TGTGCCAGCAGCGTAGGGGTGGACAGCTCCTACGAGCAGTACTTC.

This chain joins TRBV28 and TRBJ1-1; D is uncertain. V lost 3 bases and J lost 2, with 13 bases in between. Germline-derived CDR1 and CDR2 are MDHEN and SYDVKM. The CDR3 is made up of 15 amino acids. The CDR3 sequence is CASSFRKQRNTEAFF. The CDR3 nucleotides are TGTGCCAGCAGTTTTCGGAAACAGAGAAACACTGAAGCTTTCTTT.

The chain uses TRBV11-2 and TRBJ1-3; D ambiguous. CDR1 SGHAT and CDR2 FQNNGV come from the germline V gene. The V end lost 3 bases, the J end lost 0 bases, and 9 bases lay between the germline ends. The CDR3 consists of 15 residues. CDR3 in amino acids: CASSFKRSSGNTIYF. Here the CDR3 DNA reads TGTGCCAGCAGCTTTAAACGGAGCTCTGGAAACACCATATATTTT.

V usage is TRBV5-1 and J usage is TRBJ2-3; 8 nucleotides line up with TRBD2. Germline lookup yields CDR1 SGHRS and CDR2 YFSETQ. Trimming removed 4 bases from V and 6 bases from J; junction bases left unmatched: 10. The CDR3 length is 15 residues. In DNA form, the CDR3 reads TGCGCCAGCAGCAACCAAGCGGGAGTAGGGGATACGCAGTATTTT. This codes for CASSNQAGVGDTQYF.

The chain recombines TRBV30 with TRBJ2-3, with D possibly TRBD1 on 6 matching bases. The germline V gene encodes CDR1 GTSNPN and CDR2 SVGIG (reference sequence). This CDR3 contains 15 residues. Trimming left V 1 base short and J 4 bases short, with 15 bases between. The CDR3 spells CAWSATGLSSDTQYF. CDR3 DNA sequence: TGTGCCTGGAGTGCCACAGGGCTCTCATCAGATACGCAGTATTTT.

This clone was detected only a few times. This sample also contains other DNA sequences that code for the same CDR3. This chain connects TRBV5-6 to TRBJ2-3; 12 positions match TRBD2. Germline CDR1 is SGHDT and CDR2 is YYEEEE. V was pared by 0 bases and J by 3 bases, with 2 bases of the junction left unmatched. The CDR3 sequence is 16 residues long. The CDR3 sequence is CASSLELAGGTDTQYF. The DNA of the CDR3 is TGTGCCAGCAGCTTGGAACTAGCGGGAGGAACAGATACGCAGTATTTT.

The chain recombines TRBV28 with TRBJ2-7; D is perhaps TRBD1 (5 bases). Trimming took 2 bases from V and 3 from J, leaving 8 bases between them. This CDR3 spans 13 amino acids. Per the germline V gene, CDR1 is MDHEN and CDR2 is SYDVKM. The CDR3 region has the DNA TGTGCCAGCAGTTTACAGGGTTTCTACGAGCAGTACTTC. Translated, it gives CASSLQGFYEQYF.

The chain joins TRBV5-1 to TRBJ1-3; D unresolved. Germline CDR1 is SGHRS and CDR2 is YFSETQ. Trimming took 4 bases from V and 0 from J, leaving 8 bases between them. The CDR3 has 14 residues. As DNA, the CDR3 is TGCGCCAGCAGCCCCCAGGCCTCTGGAAACACCATATATTTT. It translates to CASSPQASGNTIYF.

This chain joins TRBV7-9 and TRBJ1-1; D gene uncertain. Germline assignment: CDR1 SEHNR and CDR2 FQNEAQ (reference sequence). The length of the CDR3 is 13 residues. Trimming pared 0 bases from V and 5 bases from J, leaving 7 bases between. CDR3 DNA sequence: TGTGCCAGCAGCTTAGCCGCGGGAACTGAAGCTTTCTTT. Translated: CASSLAAGTEAFF. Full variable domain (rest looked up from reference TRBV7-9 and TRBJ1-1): DTGVSQNPRHKITKRGQNVTFRCDPISEHNRLYWYRQTLGQGPEFLTYFQNEAQLEKSRLLSDRFSAERPKGSFSTLEIQRTEQGDSAMYLCASSLAAGTEAFFGQGTRLTVV.

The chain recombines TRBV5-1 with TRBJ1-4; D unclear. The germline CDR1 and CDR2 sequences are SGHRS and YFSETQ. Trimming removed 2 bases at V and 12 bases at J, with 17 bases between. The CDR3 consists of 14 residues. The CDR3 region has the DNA TGCGCCAGCAGCTTCAGTATGGGCGCCGGGGAACTGTTTTTT. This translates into CASSFSMGAGELFF.

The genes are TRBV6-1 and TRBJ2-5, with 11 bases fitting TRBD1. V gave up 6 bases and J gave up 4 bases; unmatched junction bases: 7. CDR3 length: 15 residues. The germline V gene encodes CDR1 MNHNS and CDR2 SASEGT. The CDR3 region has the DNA TGTGCCAGCAGGTTTGGACAGGGGGCAGGAGAGACCCAGTACTTC. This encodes CASRFGQGAGETQYF.

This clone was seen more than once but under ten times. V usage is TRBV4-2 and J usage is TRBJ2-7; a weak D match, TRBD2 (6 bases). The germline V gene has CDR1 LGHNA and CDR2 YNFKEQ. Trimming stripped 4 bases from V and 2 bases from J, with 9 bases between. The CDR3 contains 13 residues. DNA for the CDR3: TGTGCCAGCAGCCGCGGGACGACCTACGAGCAGTACTTC. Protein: CASSRGTTYEQYF.

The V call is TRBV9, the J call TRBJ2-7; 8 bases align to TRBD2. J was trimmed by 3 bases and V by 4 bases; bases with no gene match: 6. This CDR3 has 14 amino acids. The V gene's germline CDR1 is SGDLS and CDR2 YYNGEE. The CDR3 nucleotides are TGTGCCAGCAGCTCAGCCAGCGGGAGCTACGAGCAGTACTTC. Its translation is CASSSASGSYEQYF.

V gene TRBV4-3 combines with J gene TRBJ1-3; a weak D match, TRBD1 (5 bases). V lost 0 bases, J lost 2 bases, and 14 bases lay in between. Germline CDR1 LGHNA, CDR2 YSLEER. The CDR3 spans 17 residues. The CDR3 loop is CASSQDVAGLAGNTIYF. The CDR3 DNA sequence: TGCGCCAGCAGCCAAGATGTCGCAGGGTTAGCTGGAAACACCATATATTTT.

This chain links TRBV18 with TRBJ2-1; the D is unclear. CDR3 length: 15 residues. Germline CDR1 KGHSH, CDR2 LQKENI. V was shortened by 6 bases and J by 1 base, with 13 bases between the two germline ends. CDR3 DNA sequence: TGTGCCAGCTCGCCGGGTAGGCTTTCCTACAATGAGCAGTTCTTC. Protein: CASSPGRLSYNEQFF. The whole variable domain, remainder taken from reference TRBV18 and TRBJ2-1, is NAGVMQNPRHLVRRRGQEARLRCSPMKGHSHVYWYRQLPEEGLKFMVYLQKENIIDESGMPKERFSAEFPKEGPSILRIQQVVRGDSAAYFCASSPGRLSYNEQFFGPGTRLTVL.

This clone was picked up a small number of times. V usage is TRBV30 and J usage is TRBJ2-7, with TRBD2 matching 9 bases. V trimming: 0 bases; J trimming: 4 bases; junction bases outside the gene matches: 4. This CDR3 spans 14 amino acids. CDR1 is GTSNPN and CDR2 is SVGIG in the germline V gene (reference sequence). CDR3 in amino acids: CAWSVRTSAYEQYF. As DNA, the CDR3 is TGTGCCTGGAGTGTAAGGACTAGCGCTTACGAGCAGTACTTC.

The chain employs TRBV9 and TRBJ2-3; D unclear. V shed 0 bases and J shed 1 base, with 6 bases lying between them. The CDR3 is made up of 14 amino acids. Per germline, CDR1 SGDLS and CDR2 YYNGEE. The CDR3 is CASSVDPGTDTQYF. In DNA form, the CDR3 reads TGTGCCAGCAGCGTAGATCCGGGCACAGATACGCAGTATTTT.

The CDR3 is CASSINGDRNTEAFF. Written as DNA, the CDR3 is TGTGCCAGCAGCATAAACGGGGACAGGAACACTGAAGCTTTCTTT. This chain links TRBV7-9 with TRBJ1-1, with 7 bases fitting TRBD1. The germline V gene has CDR1 SEHNR and CDR2 FQNEAQ (reference sequence). There are 15 residues in the CDR3. The ends lost 5 bases at V and 1 base at J; junction bases unmatched: 7.

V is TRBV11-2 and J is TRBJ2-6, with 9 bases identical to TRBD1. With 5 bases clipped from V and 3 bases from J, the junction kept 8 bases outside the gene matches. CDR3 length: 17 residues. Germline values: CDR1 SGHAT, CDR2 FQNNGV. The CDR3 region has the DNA TGTGCCAGCAGCACCCGACAGGGGGTCAGTGGGGCCAACGTCCTGACTTTC. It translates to CASSTRQGVSGANVLTF.

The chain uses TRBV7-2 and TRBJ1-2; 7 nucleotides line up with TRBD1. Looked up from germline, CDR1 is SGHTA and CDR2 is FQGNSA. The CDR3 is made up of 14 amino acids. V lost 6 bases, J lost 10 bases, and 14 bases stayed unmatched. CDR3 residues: CASSPFKSTGAYTF. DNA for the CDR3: TGTGCCAGCAGTCCCTTCAAATCAACAGGGGCCTACACCTTC. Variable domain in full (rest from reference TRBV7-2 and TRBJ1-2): GAGVSQSPSNKVTEKGKDVELRCDPISGHTALYWYRQSLGQGLEFLIYFQGNSAPDKSGLPSDRFSAERTGGSVSTLTIQRTQQEDSAVYLCASSPFKSTGAYTFGSGTRLTVV.

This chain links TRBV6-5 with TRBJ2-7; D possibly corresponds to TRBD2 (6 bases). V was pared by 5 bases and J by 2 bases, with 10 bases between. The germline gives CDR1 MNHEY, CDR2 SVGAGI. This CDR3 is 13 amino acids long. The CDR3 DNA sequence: TGTGCCAGCAGTGAGGGAGGTACCTACGAGCAGTACTTC. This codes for CASSEGGTYEQYF.

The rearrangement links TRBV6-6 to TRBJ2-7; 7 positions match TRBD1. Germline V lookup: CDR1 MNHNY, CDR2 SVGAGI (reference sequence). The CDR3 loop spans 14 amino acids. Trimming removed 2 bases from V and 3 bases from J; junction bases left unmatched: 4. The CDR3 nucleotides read TGTGCCAGCAGTTACGGGACAGATAACTACGAGCAGTACTTC. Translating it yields CASSYGTDNYEQYF.

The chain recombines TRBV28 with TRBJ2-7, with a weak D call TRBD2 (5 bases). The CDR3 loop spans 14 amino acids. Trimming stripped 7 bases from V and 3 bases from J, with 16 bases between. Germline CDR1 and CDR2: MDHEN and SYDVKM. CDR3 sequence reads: CASTGLRGNYEQYF. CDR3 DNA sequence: TGTGCCAGCACCGGCCTCCGGGGAAACTACGAGCAGTACTTC.